The 29 T cell receptor beta chains reported below all come from one sample, sequenced in a study of blood T cell repertoires in COVID-19. This table comes from immunoSEQ multiplex PCR, and its TCRdb copy is limited to in-frame clones, with some not included. The sample holds about 77,000 clones, 80% seen once. Sequenced material: peripheral blood. These TCRs come from a woman in her 70s with acute or convalescent COVID-19.

Only a few counts were recorded for this clone. J is TRBJ1-2 and V is TRBV9; perhaps TRBD1 as D (6 bases). Deletions cut 0 bases from V and 3 bases from J, with 12 bases between. The CDR3 has 15 residues. Germline V CDR1 and CDR2: SGDLS, YYNGEE. The CDR3 nucleotides are TGTGCCAGCAGCGTAGGGGCAGGGGCTGACTATGGCTACACCTTC. This encodes CASSVGAGADYGYTF.

V is TRBV4-3 and J is TRBJ2-1, with 9 bases fitting TRBD2. Germline values: CDR1 LGHNA, CDR2 YSLEER. This CDR3 is 17 amino acids long. Unmatched junction bases numbered 11, after V lost 0 bases and J lost 8 bases. The DNA for the CDR3 is TGCGCCAGCAGCCAAGATAGGGGACTAGCCACCCTCGATGAGCAGTTCTTC. Amino acid sequence: CASSQDRGLATLDEQFF.

This chain joins TRBV2 and TRBJ2-7; TRBD2 matches at 10 bases. The ends lost 1 base at V and 3 bases at J; junction bases unmatched: 9. Looked up from germline, CDR1 is SNHLY and CDR2 is FYNNEI. The CDR3 extends over 17 amino acids. DNA for the CDR3: TGTGCCAGCAGTGAAGGACTAGCGGGCCTACCAGGCTACGAGCAGTACTTC. Translated: CASSEGLAGLPGYEQYF.

The chain employs TRBV19 and TRBJ2-7, with 8 bases fitting TRBD1. CDR1 and CDR2 (germline): LNHDA, SQIVND (reference sequence). V shed 1 base and J 2 bases; nucleotides not matched to a gene: 4. The length of the CDR3 is 15 residues. Written as DNA, the CDR3 is TGTGCCAGTAGTATAGGTTACAGGGGGACCTACGAGCAGTACTTC. Its protein product is CASSIGYRGTYEQYF.

The chain has TRBV6-2 or TRBV6-3 and TRBJ1-1; no definite D call. CDR1 and CDR2 from the germline V gene are MNHEY and SVGEGT. V gave up 0 bases and J gave up 5 bases, with 13 bases separating them. The CDR3 loop spans 15 amino acids. The CDR3 region is CASSYSTVPKTEAFF. The CDR3 DNA is TGTGCCAGCAGTTACTCCACAGTCCCCAAAACTGAAGCTTTCTTT.

The V gene is TRBV5-4, the J gene TRBJ1-1, with TRBD1 matching 10 bases. Germline V gene sequence: CDR1 SGHNT, CDR2 YYREEE (reference sequence). This CDR3 is 13 amino acids long. V shed 4 bases and J 5 bases; nucleotides not matched to a gene: 2. CDR3 region: CASSRTGGTEAFF. CDR3 sequence (DNA): TGTGCCAGCAGCCGGACAGGGGGAACTGAAGCTTTCTTT.

V and J are TRBV19 and TRBJ2-3, with unresolved D. CDR3 length equals 14 residues. Trimming cost V 9 bases and J 0 bases, with 13 bases left between them. CDR1 LNHDA and CDR2 SQIVND come from the germline V gene (reference sequence). CDR3 nucleotide sequence: TGTGCCAGCTCAGTCTGGGCCAGCACAGATACGCAGTATTTT. Its translation: CASSVWASTDTQYF. Full variable domain (remainder filled in from reference TRBV19 and TRBJ2-3): DGGITQSPKYLFRKEGQNVTLSCEQNLNHDAMYWYRQDPGQGLRLIYYSQIVNDFQKGDIAEGYSVSREKKESFPLTVTSAQKNPTAFYLCASSVWASTDTQYFGPGTRLTVL.

The chain carries TRBV19 and TRBJ2-1; D not certain. This CDR3 region has 13 residues. V was trimmed by 3 bases and J by 8 bases, leaving 11 bases between them. Germline CDR1 LNHDA, CDR2 SQIVND (reference sequence). This CDR3 is CASSILSVDEQFF. The CDR3 DNA follows: TGTGCCAGTAGTATTCTTTCCGTCGATGAGCAGTTCTTC.

The chain joins TRBV27 to TRBJ2-3, with 8 bases matching TRBD2. The ends lost 10 bases at V and 4 bases at J; junction bases unmatched: 4. In germline, CDR1 is MNHEY, CDR2 SMNVEV (reference sequence). This CDR3 region has 12 residues. CDR3 loop: CATRGGPDTQYF. In DNA, the CDR3 is TGTGCCACCCGGGGGGGGCCAGATACGCAGTATTTT.

This chain connects TRBV4-1 to TRBJ1-2, with D possibly being TRBD1 (6 bases). CDR1 and CDR2 (germline): MGHRA, YSYEKL. This CDR3 is 14 amino acids long. V was clipped by 1 base and J by 4 bases, with 10 bases between them. CDR3 DNA sequence: TGCGCCAGCAGCCAAGGGGGGCGTTTCTATGGCTACACCTTC. Translation: CASSQGGRFYGYTF.

The rearrangement links TRBV13 to TRBJ2-7; 14 positions agree with TRBD2. Germline CDR1 is PRHDT and CDR2 is FYEKMQ (reference sequence). The V segment lost 0 bases and the J segment 3 bases; nucleotides outside the gene matches: 7. This CDR3 has 18 residues. Here the CDR3 reads CASSLGPPGLAGGYEQYF. The DNA for the CDR3 is TGTGCCAGCAGCTTAGGCCCACCAGGACTAGCGGGGGGCTACGAGCAGTACTTC.

The chain has TRBV24-1 and TRBJ1-2; 7 bases line up with TRBD1. Looked up from germline, CDR1 is KGHDR and CDR2 is SFDVKD. The CDR3 is 16 residues long. The V gene end was trimmed by 3 bases and the J gene end by 3 bases; junction bases not matched to a gene: 9. The CDR3 sequence is CATSDPRQGPDYGYTF. The CDR3 bases are TGTGCCACCAGTGATCCCCGACAGGGTCCTGACTATGGCTACACCTTC.

The rearrangement links TRBV11-3 to TRBJ1-1; TRBD1 aligns across 8 bases. The germline gives CDR1 SGHNT, CDR2 YENEEA. V shed 0 bases and J 0 bases; nucleotides not matched to a gene: 0. The CDR3 sequence is 15 residues long. The CDR3 loop is CASSLEQGVNTEAFF. CDR3 DNA: TGTGCCAGCAGCTTAGAACAGGGGGTGAACACTGAAGCTTTCTTT.

The gene calls are TRBV5-1 and TRBJ2-2; TRBD1 is a possible D gene (5 bases). CDR1 is SGHRS, CDR2 YFSETQ, per germline. The CDR3 extends over 17 amino acids. Trimming shortened V by 0 bases and J by 3 bases, and 15 bases separated the two germline ends. For the CDR3, the DNA is TGCGCCAGCAGCTTGGCTGTGGACACGCAGTACACCGGGGAGCTGTTTTTT. This encodes CASSLAVDTQYTGELFF.

The V gene is TRBV5-1, the J gene TRBJ2-2, with 9 bases identical to TRBD2. Germline V gene data show CDR1 as SGHRS and CDR2 as YFSETQ. V gave up 4 bases and J gave up 7 bases; unmatched junction bases: 11. CDR3 length: 16 amino acids. The CDR3 here is CASSLVAGAGGGELFF. CDR3 DNA sequence: TGCGCCAGCAGCCTTGTAGCGGGGGCCGGAGGCGGGGAGCTGTTTTTT.

V is TRBV24-1 and J is TRBJ2-2; D not resolved. Looked up from germline, CDR1 is KGHDR and CDR2 is SFDVKD. There are 14 residues in the CDR3. CDR3 loop: CAYVDGQIAGELFF. CDR3 bases: TGTGCGTACGTGGATGGGCAGATCGCCGGGGAGCTGTTTTTT.

V and J are TRBV27 and TRBJ2-1; 11 bases match TRBD2. The trim removed 7 bases at V and 0 bases at J, leaving 5 bases unmatched. CDR3 length equals 16 residues. Germline CDR1 is MNHEY and CDR2 is SMNVEV (reference sequence). As DNA, the CDR3 is TGTGCCAGCACGGGACTAGCGGCCAGCTCCTACAATGAGCAGTTCTTC. It yields the protein CASTGLAASSYNEQFF.

This clone was observed a few times. The chain is built from TRBV9 and TRBJ1-6, with D possibly matching TRBD1 (6 bases). With 3 bases removed from V and 16 bases from J, the gap between germline ends came to 17 bases. The CDR3 is 13 residues long. The germline gives CDR1 SGDLS, CDR2 YYNGEE. CDR3 loop: CASSAAGGQPLHF. The CDR3 nucleotides are TGTGCCAGCAGCGCGGCGGGAGGACAGCCTCTCCACTTT.

V gene TRBV15 combines with J gene TRBJ1-4, with 10 bases that match TRBD1. The germline gives CDR1 LNHNV, CDR2 YYDKDF (reference sequence). The ends lost 7 bases at V and 5 bases at J; junction bases unmatched: 4. The CDR3 is 14 residues long. The CDR3 DNA is TGTGCCACCAAACCGGGACAGGGGAATGAAAAACTGTTTTTT. It is translated as CATKPGQGNEKLFF. Filled out from reference TRBV15 and TRBJ1-4, the complete variable domain reads DAMVIQNPRYQVTQFGKPVTLSCSQTLNHNVMYWYQQKSSQAPKLLFHYYDKDFNNEADTPDNFQSRRPNTSFCFLDIRSPGLGDTAMYLCATKPGQGNEKLFFGSGTQLSVL.

The chain uses TRBV7-8 and TRBJ1-1; possible D gene TRBD1, 6 bases. The CDR3 spans 14 residues. V was trimmed by 1 base and J by 2 bases, leaving 8 bases between them. Germline V CDR1 and CDR2: SGHVS, FQNEAQ. The CDR3 DNA is TGTGCCAGCAGCTTAGTGGGGGCTAACACTGAAGCTTTCTTT. The encoded protein is CASSLVGANTEAFF.

The chain has TRBV4-3 and TRBJ1-1, with D perhaps TRBD1 (5 bases). Germline-derived CDR1 and CDR2 are LGHNA and YSLEER. Trimming removed 2 bases at V and 4 bases at J, with 11 bases between. The CDR3 is 14 residues long. For the CDR3, the DNA is TGCGCCAGCAGCCAATATACAGGCGGCACTGAAGCTTTCTTT. This gives the protein CASSQYTGGTEAFF.

V gene TRBV4-1 combines with J gene TRBJ1-1; D perhaps matches TRBD1 (6 bases). Germline lookup yields CDR1 MGHRA and CDR2 YSYEKL. Trimming took off 3 bases at V and 4 bases at J, with 21 bases between the two ends. The CDR3 length is 17 residues. The CDR3 DNA reads as TGCGCCAGCAGCCACATCGACAGGCCGGTCATGAGCACTGAAGCTTTCTTT. Translating it yields CASSHIDRPVMSTEAFF.

Turning to this clone: Likely a read error: the CDR3 ends without its conserved phenylalanine or tryptophan. The DNA is left out, because the CDR3 cannot be placed on it with certainty; the CDR3 is given as TCRdb lists it. This chain joins TRBV4-1 and TRBJ1-1; no check of the table's D call, TRBD1, against the DNA was made. Germline CDR1 MGHRA, CDR2 YSYEKL. The CDR3 comprises 14 residues, both ends counted. The CDR3 region is CASSQDPGQGILLP.

This clone appeared a single time. The rearrangement uses TRBV15 and TRBJ1-5; 8 positions match TRBD1. The trim removed 3 bases at V and 5 bases at J, leaving 6 bases unmatched. Germline V gene lookup returns CDR1 LNHNV and CDR2 YYDKDF (reference sequence). The CDR3 totals 15 residues. CDR3 sequence (DNA): TGTGCCACCAGCAGTGCCAGGGGGCGTTATCAGCCCCAGCATTTT. Its protein is CATSSARGRYQPQHF.

This chain uses TRBV4-3 with TRBJ2-5; the match to TRBD2 covers 10 bases. V shed 1 base and J 7 bases; nucleotides not matched to a gene: 3. CDR3 length equals 14 residues. CDR1 and CDR2 (germline): LGHNA, YSLEER. The CDR3 region has the DNA TGCGCCAGCAGCCAAGGAGCGGGGGGGGCGACCCAGTACTTC. This translates into CASSQGAGGATQYF.

This clone has at least ten counts. This chain joins TRBV11-2 and TRBJ1-2; D is undetermined. The CDR3 extends over 12 amino acids. CDR1 is SGHAT and CDR2 is FQNNGV in the germline V gene. V was shortened by 1 base and J by 7 bases, with 7 bases between the two germline ends. Here the CDR3 reads CASSLGYFGYTF. For the CDR3, the DNA is TGTGCCAGCAGCTTAGGCTATTTTGGCTACACCTTC.

This chain links TRBV7-2 with TRBJ2-3; 8 bases are a match to TRBD2. In germline, CDR1 is SGHTA, CDR2 FQGNSA. The CDR3 covers 18 residues. Trimming cost V 5 bases and J 5 bases; bases outside gene matches: 18. CDR3 bases: TGTGCCAGCAGCGCAGGGTTGGTTGGCGGGGGGCCGCGAGATACGCAGTATTTT. Its protein product is CASSAGLVGGGPRDTQYF.

The chain has TRBV11-2 and TRBJ1-2; TRBD1 matches at 8 bases. CDR3 length: 18 amino acids. J gave up 0 bases and V 5 bases, and 14 bases lay outside the gene matches. The germline CDR1 and CDR2 sequences are SGHAT and FQNNGV. The CDR3 sequence: CASSPLRGRGPSNYGYTF. The CDR3, as DNA: TGTGCCAGCAGCCCTTTGCGGGGCAGGGGGCCCTCTAACTATGGCTACACCTTC.

V and J are TRBV2 and TRBJ2-7; the match to TRBD2 covers 8 bases. Germline V CDR1 and CDR2: SNHLY, FYNNEI. The CDR3 extends over 14 amino acids. The J segment lost 4 bases and the V segment lost 2 bases, leaving 4 bases of the junction unmatched. CDR3 sequence: CASSERGGEYEQYF. CDR3 nucleotide sequence: TGTGCCAGCAGTGAACGGGGGGGCGAGTACGAGCAGTACTTC.